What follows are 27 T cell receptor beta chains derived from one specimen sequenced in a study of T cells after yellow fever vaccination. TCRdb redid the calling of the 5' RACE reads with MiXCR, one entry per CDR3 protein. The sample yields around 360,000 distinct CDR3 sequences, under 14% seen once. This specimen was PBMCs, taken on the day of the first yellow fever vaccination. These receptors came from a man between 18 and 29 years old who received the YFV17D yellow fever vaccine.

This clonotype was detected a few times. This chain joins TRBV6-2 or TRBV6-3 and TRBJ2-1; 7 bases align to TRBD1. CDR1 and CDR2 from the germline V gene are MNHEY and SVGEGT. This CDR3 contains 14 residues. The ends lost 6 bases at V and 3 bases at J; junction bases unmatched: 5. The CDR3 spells CASRLRDSYNEQFF. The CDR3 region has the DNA TGTGCCAGCAGACTCCGGGACAGCTACAATGAGCAGTTCTTC.

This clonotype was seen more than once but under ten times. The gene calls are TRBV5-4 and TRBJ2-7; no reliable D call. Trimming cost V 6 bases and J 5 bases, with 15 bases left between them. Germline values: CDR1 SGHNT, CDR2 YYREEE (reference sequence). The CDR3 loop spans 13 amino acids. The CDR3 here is CASTFPRLNEQYV. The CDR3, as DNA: TGTGCCAGCACCTTTCCTAGGTTGAACGAGCAGTACGTC.

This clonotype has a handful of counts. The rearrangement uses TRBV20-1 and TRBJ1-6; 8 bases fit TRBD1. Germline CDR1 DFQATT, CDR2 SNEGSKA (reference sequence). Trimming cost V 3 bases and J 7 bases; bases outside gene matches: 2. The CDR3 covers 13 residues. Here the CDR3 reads CSARTGANSPLHF. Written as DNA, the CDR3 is TGCAGTGCTAGGACAGGGGCCAATTCACCCCTCCACTTT.

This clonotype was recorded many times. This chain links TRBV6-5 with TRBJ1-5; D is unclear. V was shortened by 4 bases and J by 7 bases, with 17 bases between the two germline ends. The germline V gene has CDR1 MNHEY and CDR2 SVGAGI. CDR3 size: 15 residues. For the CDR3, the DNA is TGTGCCAGCAGTTCCAATAGGGCTTACCGGCAGCCCCAGCATTTT. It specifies CASSSNRAYRQPQHF.

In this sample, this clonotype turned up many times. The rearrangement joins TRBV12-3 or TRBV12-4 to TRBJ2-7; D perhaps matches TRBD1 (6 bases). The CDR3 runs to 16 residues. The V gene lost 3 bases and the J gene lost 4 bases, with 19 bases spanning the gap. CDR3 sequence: CASSLSSGAAGYEQYV. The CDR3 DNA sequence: TGTGCCAGCAGTTTGTCCTCAGGGGCAGCCGGGTACGAGCAGTACGTC.

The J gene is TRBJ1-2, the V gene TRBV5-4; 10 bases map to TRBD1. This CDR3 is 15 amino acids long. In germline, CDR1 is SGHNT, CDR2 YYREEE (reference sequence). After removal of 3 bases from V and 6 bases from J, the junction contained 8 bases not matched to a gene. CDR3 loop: CASSYGGQGGDGYTF. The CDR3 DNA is TGTGCCAGCAGCTATGGAGGACAGGGGGGGGATGGCTACACCTTC.

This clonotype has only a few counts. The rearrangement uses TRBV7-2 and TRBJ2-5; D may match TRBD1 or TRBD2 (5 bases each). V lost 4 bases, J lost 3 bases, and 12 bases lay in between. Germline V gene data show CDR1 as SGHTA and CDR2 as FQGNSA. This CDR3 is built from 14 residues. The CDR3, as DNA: TGTGCCAGCAGCTCCCCCGGGACCAAAGAGACCCAGTACTTC. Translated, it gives CASSSPGTKETQYF.

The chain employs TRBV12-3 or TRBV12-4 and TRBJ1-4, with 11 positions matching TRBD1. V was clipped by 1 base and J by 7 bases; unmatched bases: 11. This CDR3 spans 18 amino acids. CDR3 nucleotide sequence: TGTGCCAGCAGTTTAGGGAGGGGACAGGGGGGCCGGCCTGAAAAACTGTTTTTT. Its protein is CASSLGRGQGGRPEKLFF.

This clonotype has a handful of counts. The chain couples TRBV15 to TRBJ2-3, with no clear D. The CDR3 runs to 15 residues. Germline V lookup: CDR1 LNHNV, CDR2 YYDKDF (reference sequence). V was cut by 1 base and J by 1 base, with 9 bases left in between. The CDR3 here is CATSRGRSGTDTQYF. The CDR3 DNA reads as TGTGCCACCAGCAGAGGCAGGAGCGGCACAGATACGCAGTATTTT.

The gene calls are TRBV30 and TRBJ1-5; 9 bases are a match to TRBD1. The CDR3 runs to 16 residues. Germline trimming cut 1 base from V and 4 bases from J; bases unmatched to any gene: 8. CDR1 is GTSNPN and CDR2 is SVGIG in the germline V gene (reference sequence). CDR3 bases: TGTGCCTGGAGTGACCCCAGGACAGGGGAAAATCAGCCCCAGCATTTT. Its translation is CAWSDPRTGENQPQHF.

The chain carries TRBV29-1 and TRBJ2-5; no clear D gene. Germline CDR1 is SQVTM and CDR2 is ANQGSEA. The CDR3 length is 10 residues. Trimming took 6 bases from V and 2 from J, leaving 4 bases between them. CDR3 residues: CSVRQETQYF. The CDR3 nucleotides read TGCAGCGTCCGACAAGAGACCCAGTACTTC.

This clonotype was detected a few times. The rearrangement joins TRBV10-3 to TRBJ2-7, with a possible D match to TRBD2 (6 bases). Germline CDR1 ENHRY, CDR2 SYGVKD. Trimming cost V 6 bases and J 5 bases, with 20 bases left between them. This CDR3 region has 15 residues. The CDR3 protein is CAIRLGGTASDEQYF. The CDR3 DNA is TGTGCCATCAGACTTGGGGGGACGGCTTCGGACGAGCAGTACTTC.

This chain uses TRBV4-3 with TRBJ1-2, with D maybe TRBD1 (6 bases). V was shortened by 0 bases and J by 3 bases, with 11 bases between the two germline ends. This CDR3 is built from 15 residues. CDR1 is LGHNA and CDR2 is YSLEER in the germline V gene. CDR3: CASSQDEEGDYGYTF. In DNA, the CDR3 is TGCGCCAGCAGCCAAGATGAGGAGGGGGACTATGGCTACACCTTC.

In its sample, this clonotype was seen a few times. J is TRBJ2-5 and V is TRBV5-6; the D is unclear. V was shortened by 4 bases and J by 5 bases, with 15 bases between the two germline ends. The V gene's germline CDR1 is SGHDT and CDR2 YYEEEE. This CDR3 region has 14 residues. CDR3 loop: CASSTPEWFETQYF. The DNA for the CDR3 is TGTGCCAGCAGCACCCCGGAGTGGTTTGAGACCCAGTACTTC.

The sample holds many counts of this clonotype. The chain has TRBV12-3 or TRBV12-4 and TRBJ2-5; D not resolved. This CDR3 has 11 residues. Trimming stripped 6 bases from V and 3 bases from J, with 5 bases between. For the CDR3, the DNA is TGTGCCAGCAGCCGGAAAGAGACCCAGTACTTC. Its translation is CASSRKETQYF.

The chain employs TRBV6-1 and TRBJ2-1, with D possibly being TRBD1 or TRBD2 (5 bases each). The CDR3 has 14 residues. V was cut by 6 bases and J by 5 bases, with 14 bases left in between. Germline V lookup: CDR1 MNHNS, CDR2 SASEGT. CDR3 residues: CASSRRDGHNEQFF. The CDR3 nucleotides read TGTGCCAGCAGCCGTCGGGACGGACACAATGAGCAGTTCTTC.

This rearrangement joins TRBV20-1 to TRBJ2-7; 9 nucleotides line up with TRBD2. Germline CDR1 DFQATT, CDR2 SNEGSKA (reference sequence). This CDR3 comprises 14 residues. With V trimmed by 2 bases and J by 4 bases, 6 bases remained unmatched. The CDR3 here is CSARRSGGDYEQYF. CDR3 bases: TGCAGTGCTAGACGTAGCGGGGGAGATTACGAGCAGTACTTC.

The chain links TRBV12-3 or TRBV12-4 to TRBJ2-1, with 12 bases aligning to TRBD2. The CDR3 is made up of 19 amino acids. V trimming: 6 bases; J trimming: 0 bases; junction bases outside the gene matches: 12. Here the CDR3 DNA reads TGTGCCAGCAGGTCCCTTTGGCTAGCGGGGGGGAGCTCCTACAATGAGCAGTTCTTC. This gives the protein CASRSLWLAGGSSYNEQFF.

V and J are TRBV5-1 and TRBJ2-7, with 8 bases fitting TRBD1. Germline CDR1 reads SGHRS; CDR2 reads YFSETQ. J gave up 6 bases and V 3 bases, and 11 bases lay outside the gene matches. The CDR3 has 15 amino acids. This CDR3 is CASSSFPGQDSEQYF. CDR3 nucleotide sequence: TGCGCCAGCAGCTCATTTCCGGGACAGGATTCCGAGCAGTACTTC. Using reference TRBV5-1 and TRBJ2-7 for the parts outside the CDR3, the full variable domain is KAGVTQTPRYLIKTRGQQVTLSCSPISGHRSVSWYQQTPGQGLQFLFEYFSETQRNKGNFPGRFSGRQFSNSRSEMNVSTLELGDSALYLCASSSFPGQDSEQYFGPGTRLTVT.

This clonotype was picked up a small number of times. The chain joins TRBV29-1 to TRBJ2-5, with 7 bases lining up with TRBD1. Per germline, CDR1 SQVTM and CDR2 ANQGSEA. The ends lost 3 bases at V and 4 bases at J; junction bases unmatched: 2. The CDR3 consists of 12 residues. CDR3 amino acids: CSVDRQGETQYF. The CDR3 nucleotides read TGCAGCGTTGACCGACAGGGAGAGACCCAGTACTTC.

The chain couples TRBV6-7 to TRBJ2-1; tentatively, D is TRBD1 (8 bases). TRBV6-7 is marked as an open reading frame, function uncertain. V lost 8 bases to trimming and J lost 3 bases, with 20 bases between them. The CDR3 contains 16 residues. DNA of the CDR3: TGTGCCAGCCATAGGGGGGGCAGGGGGCTCTACAATGAGCAGTTCTTC. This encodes CASHRGGRGLYNEQFF.

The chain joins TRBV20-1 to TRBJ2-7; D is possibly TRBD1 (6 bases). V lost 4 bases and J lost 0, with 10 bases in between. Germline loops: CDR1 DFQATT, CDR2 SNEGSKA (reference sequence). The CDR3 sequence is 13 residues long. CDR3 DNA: TGCAGTGCTAAGACAGGAATCTCCTACGAGCAGTACTTC. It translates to CSAKTGISYEQYF.

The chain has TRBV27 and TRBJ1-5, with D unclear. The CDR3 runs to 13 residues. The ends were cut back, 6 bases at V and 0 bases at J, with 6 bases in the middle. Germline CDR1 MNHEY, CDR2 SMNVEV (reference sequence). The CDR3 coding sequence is TGTGCCAGCAGGCCAAATAGCAATCAGCCCCAGCATTTT. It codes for CASRPNSNQPQHF.

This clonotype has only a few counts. The DNA for the CDR3 is TGTGCCAGCAGCCCCTGGAAGACCCAGTACTTC. This gives the protein CASSPWKTQYF. The rearrangement joins TRBV7-2 to TRBJ2-5; the D is unclear. Germline assignment: CDR1 SGHTA and CDR2 FQGNSA. CDR3 length: 11 residues. Trimming shortened V by 5 bases and J by 6 bases, and 7 bases separated the two germline ends.

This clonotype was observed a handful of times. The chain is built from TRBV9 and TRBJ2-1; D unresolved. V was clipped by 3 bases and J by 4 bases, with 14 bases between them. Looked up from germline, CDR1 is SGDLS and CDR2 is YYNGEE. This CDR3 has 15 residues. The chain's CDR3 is CASSAQTLPYNEQFF. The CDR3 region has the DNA TGTGCCAGCAGCGCTCAGACCCTACCATACAATGAGCAGTTCTTC.

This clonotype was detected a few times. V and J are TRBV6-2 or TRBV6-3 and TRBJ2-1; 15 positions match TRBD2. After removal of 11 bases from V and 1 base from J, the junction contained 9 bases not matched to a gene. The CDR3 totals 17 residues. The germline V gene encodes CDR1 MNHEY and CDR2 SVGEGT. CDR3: CACSGLAGGYSYNEQFF. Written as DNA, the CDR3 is TGTGCCTGCTCGGGACTAGCGGGGGGTTATTCCTACAATGAGCAGTTCTTC.

The CDR3 here is CSARDTLYEQYF. The CDR3 DNA follows: TGCAGTGCCAGGGACACTCTCTACGAGCAGTACTTC. The chain joins TRBV20-1 to TRBJ2-7; TRBD1 might be the D (6 bases). This CDR3 spans 12 amino acids. Trimming removed 6 bases at V and 3 bases at J, with 12 bases between. Germline CDR1 reads DFQATT; CDR2 reads SNEGSKA (reference sequence).